Only one count was recorded for the clone carrying this T cell receptor beta chain. Its antigen is as yet unknown. This sample was taken from a study of OX40 agonist ivuxolimab in advanced cancers. Germline lookup yields CDR1 LNHDA and CDR2 SQIVND (reference sequence). Unmatched junction bases numbered 3, after V lost 0 bases and J lost 3 bases. The CDR3 is 15 residues long. Study results and limitations: Blood T cells, both CD4+ and CD8+, expanded clonally by week 6 at 0.1 to 3.0 mg/kg. In the 0.1-3.0 mg/kg groups, partial responders showed among the lowest expansion. Low normalized T-cell clonal expansion also characterized some of the nonresponders. The average count of expanded clones was higher among CD8+ T cells than among CD4+.

TCRdb's copy holds only in-frame clones and misses some; the assay was immunoSEQ multiplex PCR. The table has 80,000 to 95,000 clones, around 90% seen once. The sequencing used CD4+ or CD8+ T cells sorted from blood, collected in a trial of the OX40 agonist ivuxolimab. The chain combines TRBV19 with TRBJ2-7; 9 positions agree with TRBD1. The source is an adult with an advanced solid tumor such as melanoma, head and neck, liver or kidney cancer. The CDR3 DNA follows: TGTGCCAGTAGTATAGATTGGACAGGGGACTACGAGCAGTACTTC. Its protein is CASSIDWTGDYEQYF.